This entry lists 27 T cell receptor beta chains sequenced from one sample in a study of T cell repertoires in aging, cancer and after chemotherapy. Peripheral blood genomic DNA, not sorted cells or RNA, was the template. A mixed TRB-A/B primer pool amplified rearranged TRB by multiplex touch-down PCR. TCRdb reanalysed the multiplex PCR reads using MiXCR and keeps one entry per CDR3 protein. The table lists thousands of distinct CDR3 sequences, 24% of them singletons, with 2% to 3% in the top ten. Input material: blood. The receptors stem from a human donor in good health.

A note on this clonotype: A read error may explain this, as a much larger clone is one base away. V is TRBV7-2 and J is TRBJ2-1, with 7 bases fitting TRBD1. V shed 1 base and J 8 bases; nucleotides not matched to a gene: 5. CDR1 and CDR2 (germline): SGHTA, FQGNSA. The length of the CDR3 is 14 residues. The CDR3, as DNA: TGTGCCAGCAGCTTAGAGAGACAGGGCTATGAGCAGTTCTTC. It translates to CASSLERQGYEQFF. Complete variable domain (other parts from reference TRBV7-2 and TRBJ2-1): GAGVSQSPSNKVTEKGKDVELRCDPISGHTALYWYRQSLGQGLEFLIYFQGNSAPDKSGLPSDRFSAERTGGSVSTLTIQRTQQEDSAVYLCASSLERQGYEQFFGPGTRLTVL.

This clonotype is judged medium-sized (0.01 to 0.1%). The chain couples TRBV6-2 or TRBV6-3 to TRBJ2-7; weak D call: TRBD2 (5 bases). Trimming cost V 2 bases and J 5 bases, with 16 bases left between them. The CDR3 extends over 15 amino acids. CDR1 and CDR2 from the germline V gene are MNHEY and SVGEGT. As DNA, the CDR3 is TGTGCCAGCAGTTACCCTCCGGGTGGGAGCGACGAGCAGTACTTC. As protein: CASSYPPGGSDEQYF.

V and J are TRBV5-1 and TRBJ1-3; a weak D match, TRBD1 (5 bases). The V and J ends lost 4 bases and 1 base respectively, with 15 bases between them. Germline CDR1 reads SGHRS; CDR2 reads YFSETQ. The CDR3 has 16 amino acids. CDR3 coding DNA: TGCGCCAGCAGCCCCACGGGGGTGGGTTCTGGAAACACCATATATTTT. Protein: CASSPTGVGSGNTIYF.

V is TRBV6-2 or TRBV6-3 and J is TRBJ2-1, with 10 bases matching TRBD2. The germline V gene has CDR1 MNHEY and CDR2 SVGEGT. V trimming: 5 bases; J trimming: 3 bases; junction bases outside the gene matches: 1. The CDR3 sequence is 14 residues long. CDR3 bases: TGTGCCAGCAGTGAGCGGGAGGGCTACAATGAGCAGTTCTTC. Translated, it gives CASSEREGYNEQFF.

For this clonotype: A much larger clone differs from this one at a single base, so this may be a read error. The J gene is TRBJ1-2, the V gene TRBV19; 8 positions match TRBD1. The CDR3 has 16 residues. CDR1 and CDR2 (germline): LNHDA, SQIVND (reference sequence). V lost 9 bases, J lost 4 bases, and 16 bases stayed unmatched. The CDR3 region has the DNA TGTGCCAGCATTTCCCGGGACAGGCCACGGGGCTATGGCTACACCTTC. Translation: CASISRDRPRGYGYTF. The whole variable domain, remainder taken from reference TRBV19 and TRBJ1-2, is DGGITQSPKYLFRKEGQNVTLSCEQNLNHDAMYWYRQDPGQGLRLIYYSQIVNDFQKGDIAEGYSVSREKKESFPLTVTSAQKNPTAFYLCASISRDRPRGYGYTFGSGTRLTVV.

CDR3 nucleotide sequence: TGTGCCAGCAGCTTAGAGCCCCCCGGGACTAGCGGGAGGGCGGAGACCCAGTACTTC. Translation: CASSLEPPGTSGRAETQYF. The chain links TRBV7-2 to TRBJ2-5; TRBD2 matches 16 bases. The V segment lost 1 base and the J segment 5 bases; nucleotides outside the gene matches: 10. Looked up from germline, CDR1 is SGHTA and CDR2 is FQGNSA. This CDR3 spans 19 amino acids.

This clonotype is medium-sized by share. The genes are TRBV19 and TRBJ2-7; the match to TRBD2 covers 14 bases. Germline lookup yields CDR1 LNHDA and CDR2 SQIVND (reference sequence). There are 15 residues in the CDR3. V gave up 5 bases and J gave up 6 bases; unmatched junction bases: 6. The CDR3 bases are TGTGCCAGTAGTGTGGGACTAGCGGGAGCGGCCGAGCAGTACTTC. It is translated as CASSVGLAGAAEQYF. Filled out from reference TRBV19 and TRBJ2-7, the complete variable domain reads DGGITQSPKYLFRKEGQNVTLSCEQNLNHDAMYWYRQDPGQGLRLIYYSQIVNDFQKGDIAEGYSVSREKKESFPLTVTSAQKNPTAFYLCASSVGLAGAAEQYFGPGTRLTVT.

By share, this clonotype counts as medium-sized. The V call is TRBV19, the J call TRBJ1-3, with TRBD1 as a possible D gene (5 bases). This CDR3 is built from 21 residues. Looked up from germline, CDR1 is LNHDA and CDR2 is SQIVND (reference sequence). V shed 6 bases and J shed 2 bases, with 32 bases lying between them. The CDR3 bases are TGTGCCAGTAGAACAAACACGGACATTTGGGCAAAGGACACTACTGGAAACACCATATATTTT. Translated, it gives CASRTNTDIWAKDTTGNTIYF. Supplemented by reference TRBV19 and TRBJ1-3, the full variable domain reads DGGITQSPKYLFRKEGQNVTLSCEQNLNHDAMYWYRQDPGQGLRLIYYSQIVNDFQKGDIAEGYSVSREKKESFPLTVTSAQKNPTAFYLCASRTNTDIWAKDTTGNTIYFGEGSWLTVV.

Judged by abundance, this clonotype is medium-sized. The chain uses TRBV19 and TRBJ1-5, with D possibly being TRBD1 (5 bases). Germline CDR1 reads LNHDA; CDR2 reads SQIVND (reference sequence). The CDR3 sequence is 15 residues long. Trimming stripped 5 bases from V and 4 bases from J, with 15 bases between. The CDR3 loop reads CASSSPGGRNQPQHF. In DNA form, the CDR3 reads TGTGCCAGTAGTTCCCCGGGGGGAAGGAATCAGCCCCAGCATTTT.

This clonotype is labeled as medium-sized. The chain has TRBV24-1 and TRBJ2-7; a weak D match, TRBD1 (5 bases). This CDR3 has 14 amino acids. V lost 4 bases and J lost 5, with 14 bases in between. The germline CDR1 and CDR2 sequences are KGHDR and SFDVKD. CDR3 coding DNA: TGTGCCACCAGTGACCCCAGGGTAAGCAACGAGCAGTACTTC. Protein product: CATSDPRVSNEQYF.

The rearrangement joins TRBV7-2 to TRBJ1-5; D unclear. The germline V and J ends were trimmed by 1 base and 4 bases, with 11 bases remaining between them. Germline assignment: CDR1 SGHTA and CDR2 FQGNSA. The CDR3 has 15 amino acids. The CDR3 loop is CASSLGGDQNQPQHF. The CDR3 nucleotides are TGTGCCAGCAGCTTAGGGGGTGACCAAAATCAGCCCCAGCATTTT. Based on the CDR3 plus reference TRBV7-2 and TRBJ1-5, the full variable domain is GAGVSQSPSNKVTEKGKDVELRCDPISGHTALYWYRQSLGQGLEFLIYFQGNSAPDKSGLPSDRFSAERTGGSVSTLTIQRTQQEDSAVYLCASSLGGDQNQPQHFGDGTRLSIL.

V is TRBV20-1 and J is TRBJ1-4; D gene unclear. Germline CDR1 DFQATT, CDR2 SNEGSKA (reference sequence). This CDR3 is 14 amino acids long. Deletions cut 1 base from V and 4 bases from J, with 10 bases between. CDR3 bases: TGCAGTGCTAGAGCCAGAGGGATTAATGAAAAACTGTTTTTT. Its protein product is CSARARGINEKLFF.

This clonotype is classed as medium-sized (0.01 to 0.1%). The chain joins TRBV20-1 to TRBJ2-7; 11 positions agree with TRBD1. CDR3 length: 13 amino acids. Per germline, CDR1 DFQATT and CDR2 SNEGSKA (reference sequence). Trimming at V came to 2 bases and at J to 6 bases, leaving 3 bases not matched to a gene. The CDR3 nucleotides are TGCAGTGCTAGACAGGACAGGGGGCTCGAGCAGTACTTC. Amino acids: CSARQDRGLEQYF.

The chain combines TRBV20-1 with TRBJ1-1, with no clear D. Germline V gives CDR1 DFQATT, CDR2 SNEGSKA (reference sequence). This CDR3 comprises 14 residues. V dropped 6 bases and J dropped 1 base, with 15 bases sitting between them. CDR3 protein: CSADGFTENTEAFF. The CDR3 DNA reads TGCAGTGCCGACGGATTTACAGAGAACACTGAAGCTTTCTTT.

This chain uses TRBV20-1 with TRBJ2-1; TRBD2 aligns across 7 bases. Germline V gives CDR1 DFQATT, CDR2 SNEGSKA (reference sequence). V was pared by 0 bases and J by 9 bases, with 2 bases of the junction left unmatched. The CDR3 has 12 amino acids. As DNA, the CDR3 is TGCAGTGCTAGAGAGGGAGGGATTGAGCAGTTCTTC. Translating it yields CSAREGGIEQFF.

The chain has TRBV5-6 and TRBJ2-2; TRBD1 matches at 8 bases. CDR3 length equals 15 residues. Germline V gene sequence: CDR1 SGHDT, CDR2 YYEEEE. Trimming at V came to 8 bases and at J to 6 bases, leaving 12 bases not matched to a gene. The CDR3 region has the DNA TGTGCCAGAAGCACAGGGGGGTGGGGGTCCGGGGAGCTGTTTTTT. It specifies CARSTGGWGSGELFF.

The chain is built from TRBV5-4 and TRBJ1-3; D gene ambiguous. The germline gives CDR1 SGHNT, CDR2 YYREEE (reference sequence). Trimming stripped 1 base from V and 0 bases from J, with 8 bases between. The CDR3 totals 15 residues. CDR3 DNA sequence: TGTGCCAGCAGCTTGCTGGGAAGCTCTGGAAACACCATATATTTT. This codes for CASSLLGSSGNTIYF.

This clonotype is categorized as medium-sized. The V gene is TRBV7-2, the J gene TRBJ2-7, with 11 bases lining up with TRBD2. CDR1 and CDR2 (germline): SGHTA, FQGNSA. The CDR3 contains 15 residues. The V gene end was trimmed by 5 bases and the J gene end by 2 bases; junction bases not matched to a gene: 5. CDR3 sequence reads: CASSGGTSGTYEQYF. The CDR3 DNA reads as TGTGCCAGCAGCGGCGGGACTAGCGGTACCTACGAGCAGTACTTC.

By its share, this clonotype is medium-sized. The V call is TRBV6-1, the J call TRBJ1-1; D call uncertain. This CDR3 comprises 14 residues. Looked up from germline, CDR1 is MNHNS and CDR2 is SASEGT. Trimming shortened V by 5 bases and J by 0 bases, and 10 bases separated the two germline ends. The CDR3 loop reads CASSYFAVNTEAFF. CDR3 coding DNA: TGTGCCAGCAGTTACTTCGCGGTGAACACTGAAGCTTTCTTT.

The CDR3 DNA follows: TGTGCCAGCAGCTTCCTCTTGACAGGATCCTACAATGAGCAGTTCTTC. It translates to CASSFLLTGSYNEQFF. The V call is TRBV21-1, the J call TRBJ2-1; TRBD1, as called in the table, went unchecked against the DNA. TRBV21-1 is flagged as a pseudogene. This CDR3 has 16 amino acids.

This sequence joins TRBV28 and TRBJ1-5, with no clear D. CDR1 and CDR2 from the germline V gene are MDHEN and SYDVKM. The ends were cut back, 3 bases at V and 0 bases at J, with 9 bases in the middle. The CDR3 runs 15 residues. The CDR3 sequence is CASSLLGNSNQPQHF. The CDR3 nucleotides are TGTGCCAGCAGTTTGCTCGGAAATAGCAATCAGCCCCAGCATTTT.

As concerns this clonotype: A read error may explain this, as a much larger clone is one base away. The chain uses TRBV20-1 and TRBJ2-1, with 8 bases that match TRBD2. Germline assignment: CDR1 DFQATT and CDR2 SNEGSKA (reference sequence). The CDR3 loop spans 12 amino acids. The V and J ends lost 7 bases and 4 bases, in that order; junction bases with no gene match: 3. The CDR3 sequence is CSDKREYNEQFF. The CDR3 region has the DNA TGCAGTGATAAGCGGGAGTACAATGAGCAGTTCTTC.

The chain is built from TRBV28 and TRBJ2-1, with 8 nucleotides matching TRBD2. CDR3 length: 16 residues. J lost 0 bases, V lost 4 bases, and 5 bases had no gene match. CDR1 is MDHEN and CDR2 is SYDVKM in the germline V gene. CDR3 bases: TGTGCCAGCAGTTCCCTAGCGGGTGCCTCCTACAATGAGCAGTTCTTC. Its protein product is CASSSLAGASYNEQFF.

This clonotype appeared a few times. V usage is TRBV20-1 and J usage is TRBJ2-3; no clear D. The germline CDR1 and CDR2 sequences are DFQATT and SNEGSKA (reference sequence). CDR3 length: 15 residues. The ends were cut back, 3 bases at V and 4 bases at J, with 17 bases in the middle. The CDR3 here is CSARIVGFNADTQYF. CDR3 nucleotide sequence: TGCAGTGCTAGGATTGTGGGTTTTAATGCAGATACGCAGTATTTT.

A remark on this clonotype: At one of its ends the junction is not consistent with the germline gene, which may arise from a read error. The chain combines TRBV15 with TRBJ2-3; 13 nucleotides match TRBD2. Per germline, CDR1 LNHNV and CDR2 YYDKDF (reference sequence). The CDR3 totals 16 residues. CDR3 in amino acids: CATSRGLAGITDTKYF. DNA for the CDR3: TGTGCCACCAGCAGGGGACTAGCGGGGATCACAGATACGAAGTATTTT.

This clonotype is medium-sized (0.01 to 0.1%) in the sample. This chain joins TRBV20-1 and TRBJ1-5; no reliable D call. Trimming cost V 3 bases and J 2 bases, with 5 bases left between them. Germline V CDR1 and CDR2: DFQATT, SNEGSKA (reference sequence). The CDR3 has 12 residues. CDR3 coding DNA: TGCAGTGCTAGCTCAGGCAATCAGCCCCAGCATTTT. The encoded protein is CSASSGNQPQHF.

The V and J genes are TRBV6-5 and TRBJ1-6; tentative D call: TRBD1 (6 bases). V lost 5 bases to trimming and J lost 9 bases, with 17 bases between them. The germline gives CDR1 MNHEY, CDR2 SVGAGI. CDR3 length: 15 residues. The CDR3 here is CASSIDPGGPSPLHF. The CDR3 DNA is TGTGCCAGCAGTATCGACCCGGGGGGGCCTTCACCCCTCCACTTT.